What follows are 30 T cell receptor beta chains derived from one specimen sequenced in a study of cytomegalovirus exposure and HLA in healthy donors. Primers included in the PCR were 60 Vbeta and 13 Jbeta primers. Clones were sequenced by immunoSEQ multiplex PCR, and TCRdb holds only the in-frame ones, with some missing. In the table there are about 170,000 clones, 65% to 90% of which are singletons. The specimen was PBMCs. The receptors stem from a male donor in good health and CMV-seronegative.

This clone occurred once. The chain links TRBV7-6 to TRBJ1-1, with D unresolved. This CDR3 region has 14 residues. Germline-derived CDR1 and CDR2 are SGHVS and FNYEAQ. Trimming took off 1 base at V and 5 bases at J, with 11 bases between the two ends. The CDR3 sequence: CASSLGRPGTEAFF. The DNA for the CDR3 is TGTGCCAGCAGCTTAGGCAGGCCAGGTACTGAAGCTTTCTTT.

The rearrangement joins TRBV29-1 to TRBJ1-2; D is ambiguous. From germline, CDR1 is SQVTM and CDR2 ANQGSEA. Trimming removed 4 bases at V and 1 base at J, with 16 bases between. The CDR3 is 15 amino acids. The chain's CDR3 is CSVGGGDGFNYGYTF. The CDR3 DNA reads TGCAGCGTTGGAGGTGGTGACGGGTTTAACTATGGCTACACCTTC. Together with reference TRBV29-1 and TRBJ1-2, the CDR3 gives the full variable domain: SAVISQKPSRDICQRGTSLTIQCQVDSQVTMMFWYRQQPGQSLTLIATANQGSEATYESGFVIDKFPISRPNLTFSTLTVSNMSPEDSSIYLCSVGGGDGFNYGYTFGSGTRLTVV.

The table lists this clone with a few counts. J is TRBJ2-7 and V is TRBV6-5; D perhaps matches TRBD1 (6 bases). Trimming removed 5 bases from V and 3 bases from J, with 8 bases in between. The CDR3 has 12 residues. Germline CDR1 reads MNHEY; CDR2 reads SVGAGI. DNA for the CDR3: TGTGCCAGCAGTCCAGGGGTCTACGAGCAGTACTTC. This gives the protein CASSPGVYEQYF.

This chain connects TRBV15 to TRBJ1-1; TRBD1 aligns across 10 bases. Germline V CDR1 and CDR2: LNHNV, YYDKDF (reference sequence). V dropped 4 bases and J dropped 4; count of bases not matched to a gene: 6. The CDR3 has 15 amino acids. The CDR3 nucleotides read TGTGCCACCAGCAAGTGGGGACAGGGGATCACTGAAGCTTTCTTT. As protein: CATSKWGQGITEAFF.

This clone showed up just once. The V call is TRBV5-1, the J call TRBJ2-3, with unresolved D. The CDR3 length is 15 residues. Looked up from germline, CDR1 is SGHRS and CDR2 is YFSETQ. Trimming removed 4 bases from V and 5 bases from J, with 17 bases in between. The CDR3 here is CASSPARGLRDTQYF. CDR3 sequence (DNA): TGCGCCAGCAGCCCAGCCAGAGGTCTTAGAGATACGCAGTATTTT.

The chain has TRBV2 and TRBJ1-1; D may be TRBD1 (6 bases). The ends were cut back, 4 bases at V and 5 bases at J, with 17 bases in the middle. Germline V lookup: CDR1 SNHLY, CDR2 FYNNEI. The CDR3 runs to 15 residues. CDR3 in amino acids: CASSGGAAGVTEAFF. CDR3 DNA sequence: TGTGCCAGCAGTGGAGGGGCGGCAGGGGTGACTGAAGCTTTCTTT. Based on the CDR3 plus reference TRBV2 and TRBJ1-1, the full variable domain is EPEVTQTPSHQVTQMGQEVILRCVPISNHLYFYWYRQILGQKVEFLVSFYNNEISEKSEIFDDQFSVERPDGSNFTLKIRSTKLEDSAMYFCASSGGAAGVTEAFFGQGTRLTVV.

The chain employs TRBV11-3 and TRBJ2-3; 12 bases line up with TRBD2. Per the germline V gene, CDR1 is SGHNT and CDR2 is YENEEA. The V gene end was trimmed by 5 bases and the J gene end by 1 base; junction bases not matched to a gene: 4. There are 16 residues in the CDR3. CDR3 loop: CASSRTSGVGTDTQYF. The CDR3 nucleotides read TGTGCCAGCAGCCGGACTAGCGGGGTTGGCACAGATACGCAGTATTTT.

The genes are TRBV2 and TRBJ2-1, with 12 bases identical to TRBD2. Germline assignment: CDR1 SNHLY and CDR2 FYNNEI. Losses at the gene ends were 6 bases for V and 6 bases for J; bases not matched to a gene: 9. CDR3 length equals 16 residues. CDR3 sequence reads: CASSVDSSGGANEQFF. Written as DNA, the CDR3 is TGTGCCAGCAGCGTAGATTCTAGCGGGGGGGCCAATGAGCAGTTCTTC.

The table lists this clone with a few counts. The chain couples TRBV29-1 to TRBJ1-1; TRBD1 matches at 8 bases. Germline loops: CDR1 SQVTM, CDR2 ANQGSEA. The CDR3 runs 12 residues. V dropped 4 bases and J dropped 6; count of bases not matched to a gene: 4. CDR3 loop: CSVGTGFAEAFF. The CDR3 DNA is TGCAGCGTTGGGACAGGGTTCGCTGAAGCTTTCTTT.

The V call is TRBV15, the J call TRBJ1-1; TRBD1 is a possible D gene (5 bases). The V gene's germline CDR1 is LNHNV and CDR2 YYDKDF (reference sequence). The V end lost 1 base, the J end lost 3 bases, and 15 bases lay between the germline ends. The CDR3 runs to 16 residues. In DNA, the CDR3 is TGTGCCACCAGCAGAGGACAGAAAGGAGGGTACACTGAAGCTTTCTTT. It encodes CATSRGQKGGYTEAFF. Drawing the rest from reference TRBV15 and TRBJ1-1, the complete variable domain is DAMVIQNPRYQVTQFGKPVTLSCSQTLNHNVMYWYQQKSSQAPKLLFHYYDKDFNNEADTPDNFQSRRPNTSFCFLDIRSPGLGDTAMYLCATSRGQKGGYTEAFFGQGTRLTVV.

The sample holds a few counts of this clone. The chain joins TRBV6-6 to TRBJ2-1; D gene ambiguous. Germline loops: CDR1 MNHNY, CDR2 SVGAGI (reference sequence). The CDR3 runs to 12 residues. Deletions cut 6 bases from V and 12 bases from J, with 15 bases between. The CDR3 loop is CASSSLSSGQFF. DNA of the CDR3: TGTGCCAGCAGCTCACTATCATCTGGGCAGTTCTTC.

The rearrangement uses TRBV10-1 and TRBJ2-1; 8 nucleotides match TRBD2. V lost 0 bases to trimming and J lost 5 bases; unmatched junction nucleotides: 6. Germline V gives CDR1 WNHNN, CDR2 SYGVQD (reference sequence). The CDR3 extends over 16 amino acids. CDR3 nucleotide sequence: TGCGCCAGCAGTGAGTCATTCAGCGGGGGAAACAATGAGCAGTTCTTC. Translation: CASSESFSGGNNEQFF.

V gene TRBV14 combines with J gene TRBJ2-3; 11 bases match TRBD2. The CDR3 is 16 residues long. V lost 4 bases and J lost 0; bases outside the gene matches: 3. CDR1 is SGHDN, CDR2 FVKESK, per germline. The CDR3 coding sequence is TGTGCCAGCAGCCGACGGACTAGCGGGAGCACAGATACGCAGTATTTT. Its protein is CASSRRTSGSTDTQYF.

The chain couples TRBV15 to TRBJ1-1, with 7 bases that match TRBD1. The CDR3 sequence is 11 residues long. The V gene end was trimmed by 8 bases and the J gene end by 4 bases; junction bases not matched to a gene: 1. Per the germline V gene, CDR1 is LNHNV and CDR2 is YYDKDF (reference sequence). CDR3 nucleotide sequence: TGTGCCACCTCAGGGGGCACTGAAGCTTTCTTT. It encodes CATSGGTEAFF.

In this sample, this clone turned up a few times. V usage is TRBV10-3 and J usage is TRBJ1-2; D is unclear. The CDR3 runs 14 residues. The ends were cut back, 5 bases at V and 6 bases at J, with 16 bases in the middle. Germline-derived CDR1 and CDR2 are ENHRY and SYGVKD. CDR3 sequence (DNA): TGTGCCATCAGTTCGAAGCAGGCCTGGGATGGCTACACCTTC. Protein: CAISSKQAWDGYTF.

CDR3 sequence: CASSPLDGLSGNNEQFF. For the CDR3, the DNA is TGTGCCAGCAGCCCACTCGATGGTCTCTCGGGAAATAATGAGCAGTTCTTC. V usage is TRBV7-9 and J usage is TRBJ2-1, with a possible D match to TRBD2 (5 bases). This CDR3 has 17 residues. Germline V gene data show CDR1 as SEHNR and CDR2 as FQNEAQ (reference sequence). The V end was cut by 5 bases, the J end by 7 bases, with 24 bases between.

The chain joins TRBV7-9 to TRBJ2-3; maybe TRBD1 (5 bases). Germline-derived CDR1 and CDR2 are SEHNR and FQNEAQ (reference sequence). The V gene lost 5 bases and the J gene lost 4 bases, with 19 bases spanning the gap. The length of the CDR3 is 16 residues. As DNA, the CDR3 is TGTGCCAGCAGCCCGGGTACAGGTGGGTCGGCAGATACGCAGTATTTT. This gives the protein CASSPGTGGSADTQYF.

This clone was seen only a few times. A read error may account for a junction end that differs from germline. CDR3 coding DNA: TGTGCTAGCAGCTTAGTTGGGGGCGCAGTAGCCGGGGAGCTGTTTTTT. Its protein product is CASSLVGGAVAGELFF. V and J are TRBV7-7 and TRBJ2-2; tentatively, D is TRBD1 (6 bases). The CDR3 covers 16 residues. The germline gives CDR1 SSHAT, CDR2 FNYEAQ (reference sequence).

The chain employs TRBV7-9 and TRBJ1-2; no clear D. Germline V gene data show CDR1 as SEHNR and CDR2 as FQNEAQ (reference sequence). V shed 5 bases and J shed 7 bases, with 17 bases lying between them. There are 14 residues in the CDR3. The CDR3 DNA follows: TGTGCCAGCAGCCCCACTGAGCTAACCTCTGGCTACACCTTC. Translation: CASSPTELTSGYTF.

V usage is TRBV4-3 and J usage is TRBJ1-4; D remains unclear. The CDR3 covers 15 residues. Germline V gene sequence: CDR1 LGHNA, CDR2 YSLEER. V shed 0 bases and J shed 3 bases, with 8 bases lying between them. CDR3 sequence reads: CASSQDRSANEKLFF. CDR3 sequence (DNA): TGCGCCAGCAGCCAAGACCGGTCGGCTAATGAAAAACTGTTTTTT.

This clone has only one observation. CDR3 nucleotides: TGTGCCAACGGGACAGGGCTCTTTAACTATGGCTACACCTTC. It codes for CANGTGLFNYGYTF. V gene TRBV19 combines with J gene TRBJ1-2, with 9 bases fitting TRBD1. After removal of 10 bases from V and 1 base from J, the junction contained 7 bases not matched to a gene. Germline CDR1 and CDR2: LNHDA and SQIVND (reference sequence). This CDR3 has 14 amino acids.

The sample holds a few counts of this clone. The chain carries TRBV30 and TRBJ1-3; perhaps TRBD1 as D (5 bases). From germline, CDR1 is GTSNPN and CDR2 SVGIG (reference sequence). Trimming shortened V by 0 bases and J by 0 bases, and 12 bases separated the two germline ends. The CDR3 has 16 amino acids. The CDR3 region is CAWSVRGGFSGNTIYF. In DNA form, the CDR3 reads TGTGCCTGGAGTGTTAGGGGCGGCTTCTCTGGAAACACCATATATTTT.

This clone was recorded only once. The chain couples TRBV7-9 to TRBJ2-3; TRBD2 agrees at 10 bases. Germline V gene sequence: CDR1 SEHNR, CDR2 FQNEAQ (reference sequence). The CDR3 is made up of 15 amino acids. V lost 2 bases to trimming and J lost 6 bases; unmatched junction nucleotides: 5. CDR3 residues: CASSLRLAGADTQYF. The CDR3 coding sequence is TGTGCCAGCAGCTTAAGGCTAGCGGGGGCGGATACGCAGTATTTT.

The chain joins TRBV6-6 to TRBJ1-6; TRBD1 matches 10 bases. With 5 bases clipped from V and 14 bases from J, the junction kept 6 bases outside the gene matches. CDR3 length equals 13 residues. Germline CDR1 is MNHNY and CDR2 is SVGAGI (reference sequence). CDR3 coding DNA: TGTGCCAGCAGTCAAAGGGACAGGGGAACCCTCCACTTT. It is translated as CASSQRDRGTLHF.

The chain combines TRBV19 with TRBJ1-5, with a weak D call TRBD1 (6 bases). The V end was cut by 5 bases, the J end by 4 bases, with 9 bases between. Germline assignment: CDR1 LNHDA and CDR2 SQIVND (reference sequence). The CDR3 loop spans 13 amino acids. The CDR3 coding sequence is TGTGCCAGTAGTTGGGGGCTGAATCAGCCCCAGCATTTT. This encodes CASSWGLNQPQHF.

This clone was detected once. This sequence joins TRBV10-3 and TRBJ1-5; D gene ambiguous. Germline V gene data show CDR1 as ENHRY and CDR2 as SYGVKD. CDR3 size: 14 residues. V shed 9 bases and J shed 0 bases, with 12 bases lying between them. This CDR3 is CAISENLSNQPQHF. The DNA of the CDR3 is TGTGCCATATCGGAGAACCTTAGCAATCAGCCCCAGCATTTT.

CDR3 region: CASSPPGGSTNTEAFF. For the CDR3, the DNA is TGTGCCAGCTCACCACCGGGGGGTTCGACGAACACTGAAGCTTTCTTT. The chain combines TRBV18 with TRBJ1-1; weak D call: TRBD1 (5 bases). The length of the CDR3 is 16 residues. Trimming removed 0 bases from V and 1 base from J, with 12 bases in between. CDR1 is KGHSH, CDR2 LQKENI, per germline.

The chain combines TRBV7-9 with TRBJ1-5, with 10 bases aligning to TRBD1. With V trimmed by 4 bases and J by 0 bases, 3 bases remained unmatched. The CDR3 is 16 amino acids. CDR1 is SEHNR, CDR2 FQNEAQ, per germline (reference sequence). CDR3 residues: CASSYGQGDSNQPQHF. CDR3 DNA: TGTGCCAGCAGCTACGGACAGGGGGATAGCAATCAGCCCCAGCATTTT.

The gene calls are TRBV5-1 and TRBJ2-3; tentatively, D is TRBD1 (5 bases). Germline CDR1 reads SGHRS; CDR2 reads YFSETQ. The CDR3 is made up of 12 amino acids. V lost 5 bases, J lost 3 bases, and 7 bases lay in between. The CDR3 protein is CASRGDTDTQYF. In nucleotides, the CDR3 is TGCGCCAGCAGAGGGGATACAGATACGCAGTATTTT.

The genes are TRBV6-6 and TRBJ2-1; possibly TRBD2 for D (5 bases). The CDR3 consists of 15 residues. Germline CDR1 reads MNHNY; CDR2 reads SVGAGI (reference sequence). The ends were cut back, 6 bases at V and 5 bases at J, with 17 bases in the middle. The CDR3 sequence: CASRMRANGNNEQFF. The DNA for the CDR3 is TGTGCCAGCAGAATGCGGGCGAATGGGAACAATGAGCAGTTCTTC.